This T cell receptor (beta chain) is from a study of human T cells and chemical hapten exposure. Study-wide background: 2% DPC applied to an approximately 2 cm by approximately 2 cm arm area sensitized donors.

Per germline, CDR1 SGHRS and CDR2 YFSETQ. V lost 1 base, J lost 2 bases, and 5 bases stayed unmatched. There are 16 residues in the CDR3. As originally analysed: A per-sample median of 95,638 TCRs was observed, with a range of about 20,000 to 690,600. TCRdb analysed the RACE reads with MiXCR anew, one entry per CDR3 protein. V and J calls and clone size were set by TCRdb, not the authors. The sample lists around 82,000 distinct CDR3 sequences, about 6.6% seen once, with 1.3% in the top ten. In this sample, this clonotype turned up many times. Time point: patch test 2, 6 weeks after DPC sensitization. Treatment given: therapeutic diphenylcyclopropenone sensitization with weekly scalp DPC.

Sample: whole blood, taken in connection with sensitization to the hapten diphenylcyclopropenone (DPC). This sequence was found in a woman in her 30s with alopecia areata. Some clones in this sample may be carry-over from other donors' samples. The chain combines TRBV5-1 with TRBJ2-5, with 10 bases lining up with TRBD2. This chain's CDR3 is CASSLFSGGGQETQYF. DNA of the CDR3: TGCGCCAGCAGCTTGTTCAGCGGGGGGGGTCAAGAGACCCAGTACTTC.